The clone carrying this T cell receptor (beta chain) was picked up many times. Its antigen is currently unknown. TCRdb processed the 5' RACE reads anew with MiXCR; each CDR3 protein has one entry. The sample contains tens of thousands of distinct CDR3 sequences, less than 6% of which appear only once. Germline V lookup: CDR1 MNHNY, CDR2 SVGAGI (reference sequence). V lost 2 bases and J 5 bases, leaving 4 bases between the germline ends. There are 12 residues in the CDR3. The data were taken from a study of CD8 T cells in ankylosing spondylitis. General observations from the study: Previously reported in reactive arthritis synovial fluid and blood were some of the motif variants. Characteristic, it appeared, of ankylosing spondylitis blood was a TCR beta motif of roughly eight highly homologous variants. Disease-linked clones reportedly concentrated significantly in matched ankylosing spondylitis synovial fluid. Within peripheral blood, clones linked to disease were CD8+ and relatively rare.

This chain joins TRBV6-6 and TRBJ1-5; D uncertain. The sample comprised blood, either unsorted or a sorted T cell fraction (not recorded which). The sequence was obtained from a male donor with ankylosing spondylitis or in good health (not recorded which). CDR3 nucleotide sequence: TGTGCCAGCAGTTACAAGGATCAGCCCCAGCATTTT. This translates into CASSYKDQPQHF.